Below are 9 T cell receptor beta chains sequenced from a single sample in a study of blood T cell repertoires in COVID-19. The method was immunoSEQ multiplex PCR; TCRdb's version includes in-frame clones alone and lacks a portion of them. The sample records some 250,000 clones, 80% to 90% being singletons. Source material: peripheral blood. Every receptor here comes from a man in his thirties or forties who had recovered from COVID-19.

V is TRBV3-1 (or the pseudogene TRBV3-2) and J is TRBJ2-7, with D unclear. The V end lost 1 base, the J end lost 7 bases, and 8 bases lay between the germline ends. The CDR3 covers 12 residues. Germline CDR1 and CDR2: LGHDT and YNNKEL (reference sequence). The CDR3 nucleotides read TGTGCCAGCAGCCAAGTTTCGGTAGAGCAGTACTTC. It specifies CASSQVSVEQYF.

The chain couples TRBV5-8 to TRBJ2-2, with TRBD2 matching 7 bases. The CDR3 has 16 residues. Per germline, CDR1 SGHTS and CDR2 YDEGEE. The V and J ends lost 0 bases and 1 base, in that order; junction bases with no gene match: 3. The CDR3 DNA reads as TGTGCCAGCAGCTTGGCCCTAGCGGTGAACACCGGGGAGCTGTTTTTT. Its protein product is CASSLALAVNTGELFF.

This chain links TRBV5-1 with TRBJ1-4; D is uncertain. V was shortened by 9 bases and J by 2 bases, with 14 bases between the two germline ends. Germline-derived CDR1 and CDR2 are SGHRS and YFSETQ. This CDR3 contains 14 residues. CDR3 in amino acids: CATSRSGTNEKLFF. As DNA, the CDR3 is TGCGCCACCTCAAGGTCCGGGACTAATGAAAAACTGTTTTTT. The entire variable domain, with the rest obtained from reference TRBV5-1 and TRBJ1-4, is as follows: KAGVTQTPRYLIKTRGQQVTLSCSPISGHRSVSWYQQTPGQGLQFLFEYFSETQRNKGNFPGRFSGRQFSNSRSEMNVSTLELGDSALYLCATSRSGTNEKLFFGSGTQLSVL.

This chain joins TRBV5-1 and TRBJ1-1; D gene unclear. The CDR3 runs to 14 residues. V was pared by 0 bases and J by 5 bases, with 11 bases between. Germline V lookup: CDR1 SGHRS, CDR2 YFSETQ. CDR3 protein: CASSLERRGTEAFF. The CDR3 DNA sequence: TGCGCCAGCAGCTTGGAGCGCCGGGGTACTGAAGCTTTCTTT.

The chain employs TRBV6-6 and TRBJ2-1, with TRBD2 identical over 9 bases. The ends lost 2 bases at V and 7 bases at J; junction bases unmatched: 6. The germline gives CDR1 MNHNY, CDR2 SVGAGI (reference sequence). The CDR3 covers 15 residues. CDR3 coding DNA: TGTGCCAGCAGTTACGGGCGGGGGGGTGTAAATGAGCAGTTCTTC. It encodes CASSYGRGGVNEQFF.

CDR3 residues: CASVETGWETQYF. DNA of the CDR3: TGTGCCAGCGTGGAGACAGGGTGGGAGACCCAGTACTTC. The chain has TRBV3-1 (or the pseudogene TRBV3-2) and TRBJ2-5; 7 positions match TRBD1. The J segment lost 5 bases and the V segment lost 8 bases, leaving 8 bases of the junction unmatched. This CDR3 has 13 amino acids. The germline gives CDR1 LGHDT, CDR2 YNNKEL (reference sequence).

Only one count was recorded for this clone. The chain recombines TRBV5-6 with TRBJ1-6; D unresolved. The germline V and J ends were trimmed by 1 base and 8 bases, with 4 bases remaining between them. The CDR3 totals 12 residues. Germline V lookup: CDR1 SGHDT, CDR2 YYEEEE. CDR3 amino acids: CASSLSYSPLHF. The CDR3 coding sequence is TGTGCCAGCAGCTTGTCCTATTCACCCCTCCACTTT.

The J gene is TRBJ1-1, the V gene TRBV10-2, with D uncertain. Trimming cost V 10 bases and J 8 bases, with 17 bases left between them. Germline values: CDR1 WSHSY, CDR2 SAAADI. The CDR3 is 12 amino acids. CDR3 nucleotide sequence: TGCGCCACCAACATGATGGGGAGGGAAGCTTTCTTT. Encoded protein: CATNMMGREAFF.

The chain couples TRBV15 to TRBJ2-1, with TRBD1 identical over 7 bases. This CDR3 has 14 residues. V shed 0 bases, J shed 8 bases, and the junction held 4 bases outside the gene matches. Germline CDR1 is LNHNV and CDR2 is YYDKDF (reference sequence). The CDR3 nucleotides are TGTGCCACCAGCAGAGAAGACAGGGTCTATGAGCAGTTCTTC. It yields the protein CATSREDRVYEQFF.